This TCR beta chain appears in the sequencing data of a study of radiotherapy plus CTLA-4 blockade in lung cancer. Generated by immunoSEQ multiplex PCR, the TCRdb table keeps only in-frame clones and is missing some. The table shows about 88,000 clones, with roughly 78% occurring only once. V lost 7 bases and J lost 3, with 16 bases in between. Germline assignment: CDR1 MNHNS and CDR2 SASEGT. This CDR3 contains 15 residues. V is TRBV6-1 and J is TRBJ1-5; TRBD1 might be the D (6 bases). Sequenced material: peripheral blood, taken from a patient treated with radiotherapy plus ipilimumab. The TCR sequence derives from a human donor with non-small cell lung cancer that progressed on radiotherapy plus ipilimumab. The CDR3 sequence: CASKAGAGTNQPQHF. In DNA, the CDR3 is TGTGCCAGCAAAGCGGGGGCCGGAACCAATCAGCCCCAGCATTTT.